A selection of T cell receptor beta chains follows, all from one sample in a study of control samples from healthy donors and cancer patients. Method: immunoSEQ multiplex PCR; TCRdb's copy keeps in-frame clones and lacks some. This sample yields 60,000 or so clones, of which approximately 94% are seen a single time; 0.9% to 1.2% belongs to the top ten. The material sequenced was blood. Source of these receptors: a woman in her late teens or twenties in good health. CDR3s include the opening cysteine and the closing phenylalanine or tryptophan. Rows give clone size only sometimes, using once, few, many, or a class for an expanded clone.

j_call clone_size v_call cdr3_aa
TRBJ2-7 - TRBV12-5 CASGSLDRLSYEQYF
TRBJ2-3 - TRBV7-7 CASSLGAGGATDTQYF
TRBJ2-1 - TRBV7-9 CASSSPREGNHEQFF
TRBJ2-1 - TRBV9 CASSVGGVYNEQFF
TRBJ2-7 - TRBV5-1 CASSPGRVPYEQYF
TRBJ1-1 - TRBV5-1 CASSFVQNTEAFF
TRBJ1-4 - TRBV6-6 CASSYRGREKLFF
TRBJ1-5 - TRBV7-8 CASSLRQGAWGQPQHF
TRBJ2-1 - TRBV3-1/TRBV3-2 CASSRRTGGNEQFF
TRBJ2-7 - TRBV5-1 CASCLGTDAFSEQYF
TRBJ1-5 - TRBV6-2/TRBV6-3 CASSQQGGNQPQHF
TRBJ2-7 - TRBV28 CASSLSVATGGYEQYF
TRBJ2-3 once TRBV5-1 CASSRSGGAADTQYF
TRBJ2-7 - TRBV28 CASSFAGQPYEQYF
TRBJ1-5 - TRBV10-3 CAIGGVGGNQPQHF
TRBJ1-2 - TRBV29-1 CSVARDGYTF
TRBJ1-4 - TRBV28 CASSSGLFNEKLFF
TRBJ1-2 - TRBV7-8 CASWGSGNYGYTF
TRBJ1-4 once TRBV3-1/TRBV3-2 CAPWGGEGTNEKLFF
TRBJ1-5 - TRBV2 CASSEAAMGNQPQHF
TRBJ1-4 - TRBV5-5 CASSLTGGNEKLFF
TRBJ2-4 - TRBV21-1 CASSNRTSGAAKNIQYF
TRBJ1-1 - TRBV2 CASSEWRNTEAFF
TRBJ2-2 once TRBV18 CASSTNAPGTVITGELFF
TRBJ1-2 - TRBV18 CASSYRDLYGYTF
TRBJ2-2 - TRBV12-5 CASGLGSNTGELFF
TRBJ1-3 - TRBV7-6 CASSLGQGEPGGNTIYF
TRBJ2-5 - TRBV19 CASSLGGGYQETQYF
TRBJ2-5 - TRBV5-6 CASSLGLGEGETQYF
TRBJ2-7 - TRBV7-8 CASSLLSQTYEQYF
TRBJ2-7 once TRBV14 CASSGPGLPGDEQYF
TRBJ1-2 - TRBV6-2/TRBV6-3 CASSTGGEGYTF
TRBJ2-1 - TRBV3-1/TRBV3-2 CASSPNSKGAEQFF
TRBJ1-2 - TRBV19 CASSKVEGAANYGYTF
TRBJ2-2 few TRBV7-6 CASSLSDMSNTGELFF
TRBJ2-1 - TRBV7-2 CASSLSGSSYNEQFF
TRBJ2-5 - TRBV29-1 CSVGDKTQETQYF
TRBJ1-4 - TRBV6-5 CASRGTNEKLFF
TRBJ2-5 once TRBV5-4 CASSLFGEGKTQYF
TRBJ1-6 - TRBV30 CAWSAQARNSPLHF
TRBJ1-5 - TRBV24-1 CATAPGTDYNQPQHF
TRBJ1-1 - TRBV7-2 CASSLGWRNTEAFF
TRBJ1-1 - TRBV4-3 CASSQDQAENEAFF
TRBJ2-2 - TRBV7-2 CASSLVGFSTGELFF